This passage covers 7 T cell receptor beta chains from one sample sequenced in a study of ipilimumab plus nivolumab after autologous stem cell transplantation (dated by TCRdb to the early 2020s). Libraries came from the immunoSEQ multiplex PCR assay. The immuneACCESS repertoire file appears here via TCRdb, limited to in-frame rearrangements. These files lack a portion of the clones; in checked studies, under half of the deficit traces to unresolved V genes, and the cause of the others is not known. A total of some 45,000 clones appear in this sample, about 88% of them only once. The ten biggest clones cover around 0.86% of the sample. The sequencing used PBMCs, collected in a trial of ipilimumab plus nivolumab as post-transplant consolidation. The receptors stem from a male donor with multiple myeloma.

This clone occurred once. The chain uses TRBV7-3 and TRBJ2-3, with 10 bases identical to TRBD2. J lost 5 bases, V lost 3 bases, and 8 bases had no gene match. The CDR3 runs 16 residues. Germline V lookup: CDR1 SGHTA, CDR2 FQGTGA. CDR3 loop: CASSFRLAGEKDTQYF. CDR3 DNA: TGTGCCAGCAGCTTTCGGCTAGCGGGAGAAAAAGATACGCAGTATTTT.

The chain combines TRBV18 with TRBJ2-1; the match to TRBD2 covers 7 bases. The CDR3 loop spans 15 amino acids. Germline V gives CDR1 KGHSH, CDR2 LQKENI. The ends lost 4 bases at V and 1 base at J; junction bases unmatched: 4. CDR3 region: CASSLASGSYNEQFF. The DNA for the CDR3 is TGTGCCAGCTCACTCGCTAGCGGTTCCTACAATGAGCAGTTCTTC.

The chain couples TRBV29-1 to TRBJ2-2, with 9 bases lining up with TRBD1. Germline CDR1 reads SQVTM; CDR2 reads ANQGSEA. The CDR3 covers 14 residues. Losses at the gene ends were 6 bases for V and 5 bases for J; bases not matched to a gene: 7. The CDR3 loop is CSVRGQGGTGELFF. CDR3 coding DNA: TGCAGCGTGAGGGGACAGGGCGGAACCGGGGAGCTGTTTTTT.

V is TRBV9 and J is TRBJ2-7; TRBD2 matches 8 bases. The V segment lost 0 bases and the J segment 2 bases; nucleotides outside the gene matches: 4. There are 15 residues in the CDR3. Germline V CDR1 and CDR2: SGDLS, YYNGEE. As DNA, the CDR3 is TGTGCCAGCAGCGTAGAAGGCGGGGGGACCTACGAGCAGTACTTC. This translates into CASSVEGGGTYEQYF.

This chain links TRBV4-2 with TRBJ2-2; 9 bases are a match to TRBD2. The CDR3 totals 16 residues. Germline V gene data show CDR1 as LGHNA and CDR2 as YNFKEQ. After removal of 5 bases from V and 6 bases from J, the junction contained 10 bases not matched to a gene. This chain's CDR3 is CASSSLAGGPAGELFF. The CDR3 nucleotides read TGTGCCAGCAGCTCCCTCGCGGGGGGGCCGGCCGGGGAGCTGTTTTTT.

This rearrangement joins TRBV4-3 to TRBJ1-1; perhaps TRBD1 as D (5 bases). This CDR3 contains 15 residues. Germline values: CDR1 LGHNA, CDR2 YSLEER. With 0 bases removed from V and 0 bases from J, the gap between germline ends came to 8 bases. CDR3 protein: CASSQDRGVNTEAFF. The CDR3 region has the DNA TGCGCCAGCAGCCAAGATCGAGGGGTGAACACTGAAGCTTTCTTT.

This chain connects TRBV15 to TRBJ2-3; 7 nucleotides line up with TRBD2. In germline, CDR1 is LNHNV, CDR2 YYDKDF (reference sequence). The CDR3 runs to 12 residues. V lost 6 bases, J lost 6 bases, and 3 bases stayed unmatched. The CDR3 DNA reads as TGTGCCACCAGGGGGGGAGGGGATACGCAGTATTTT. Encoded protein: CATRGGGDTQYF.